The sequence of this TCR beta chain was determined in a study of T cell changes during pregnancy in multiple sclerosis. The method was immunoSEQ multiplex PCR; TCRdb's version includes in-frame clones alone and lacks a portion of them. The repertoire holds over 45,000 clones, with under 90% as singletons. Germline V gene lookup returns CDR1 KGHSH and CDR2 LQKENI. V was clipped by 4 bases and J by 0 bases; unmatched bases: 0. The CDR3 totals 15 residues. The sample consisted of peripheral blood, taken in the first trimester of pregnancy. This sequence joins TRBV18 and TRBJ2-7; 13 positions agree with TRBD2. The receptor comes from a female donor in good health, enrolled as a control in a pregnancy study. CDR3 sequence reads: CASSRTSGSSYEQYF. CDR3 bases: TGTGCCAGCTCACGGACTAGCGGGAGCTCCTACGAGCAGTACTTC.